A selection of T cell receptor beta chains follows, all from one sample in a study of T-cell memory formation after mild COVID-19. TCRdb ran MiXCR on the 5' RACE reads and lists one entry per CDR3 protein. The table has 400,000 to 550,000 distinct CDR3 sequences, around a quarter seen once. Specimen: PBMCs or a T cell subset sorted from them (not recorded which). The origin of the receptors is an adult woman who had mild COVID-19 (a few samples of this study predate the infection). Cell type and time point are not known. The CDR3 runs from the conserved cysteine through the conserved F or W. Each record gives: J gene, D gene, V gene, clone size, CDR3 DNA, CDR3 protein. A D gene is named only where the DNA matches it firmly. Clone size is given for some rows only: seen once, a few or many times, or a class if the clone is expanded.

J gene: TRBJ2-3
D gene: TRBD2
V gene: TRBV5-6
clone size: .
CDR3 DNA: TGTGCCAGCAGCTCCTTGGGACTAGATGATGGGGATACGCAGTATTTT
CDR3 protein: CASSSLGLDDGDTQYF

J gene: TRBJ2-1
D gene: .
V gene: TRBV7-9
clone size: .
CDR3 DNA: TGTGCCAGCAGCCGACGATCCGATGAGCAGTTCTTC
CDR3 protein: CASSRRSDEQFF

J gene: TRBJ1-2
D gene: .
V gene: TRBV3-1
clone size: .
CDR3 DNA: TGTGCCAGCGCGACCACAAACTATGGCTACACCTTC
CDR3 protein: CASATTNYGYTF

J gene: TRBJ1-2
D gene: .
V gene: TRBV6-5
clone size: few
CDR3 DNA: TGTGCCAGCAGTTACAGGGTTAGGGGGAACTATGGCTACACCTTC
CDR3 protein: CASSYRVRGNYGYTF

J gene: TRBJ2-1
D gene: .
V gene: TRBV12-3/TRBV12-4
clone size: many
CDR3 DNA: TGTGCCAGCAGTTTCCTACAGGAGCAGTTCTTC
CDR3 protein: CASSFLQEQFF

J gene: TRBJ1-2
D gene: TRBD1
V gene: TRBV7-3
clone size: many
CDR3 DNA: TGTGCCAGCAGCTTCAGGGGGGACTATGGCTACACCTTC
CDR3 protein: CASSFRGDYGYTF

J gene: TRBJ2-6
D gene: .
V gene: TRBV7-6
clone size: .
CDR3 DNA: TGTGCCAGCAGCTTAGCTTCGTGGAGAGGGTTCTCTGGGGCCAACGTCCTGACTTTC
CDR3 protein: CASSLASWRGFSGANVLTF

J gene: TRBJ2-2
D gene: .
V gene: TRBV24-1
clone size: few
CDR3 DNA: TGTGCCACCAGCAAACAGGGGAACACCGGGGAGCTGTTTTTT
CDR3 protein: CATSKQGNTGELFF

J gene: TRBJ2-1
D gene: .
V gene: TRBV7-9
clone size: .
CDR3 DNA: TGTGCCAGCAGCTTAGATGGGGGCGCGAATGAGCAGTTCTTC
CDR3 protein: CASSLDGGANEQFF

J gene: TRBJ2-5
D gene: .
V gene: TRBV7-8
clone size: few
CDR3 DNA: TGTGCCAGCAGCTTAGGCCCCCAGCTTAGCCAAGAGACCCAGTACTTC
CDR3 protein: CASSLGPQLSQETQYF

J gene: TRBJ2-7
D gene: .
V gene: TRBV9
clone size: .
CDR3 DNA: TGTGCCAGCAGCGTAGGCGGGCAAAACACCTACGAGCAGTACTTC
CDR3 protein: CASSVGGQNTYEQYF

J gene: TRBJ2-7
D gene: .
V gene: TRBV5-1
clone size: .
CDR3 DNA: TGCGCCAGCAGCCAGTTAGGGGGGGCCTACGAGCAGTACTTC
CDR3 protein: CASSQLGGAYEQYF

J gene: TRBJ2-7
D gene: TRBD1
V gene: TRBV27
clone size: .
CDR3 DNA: TGTGCCAGCAGGATGAAGCCACCGGGACAGGGGATTTACGAGCAGTACTTC
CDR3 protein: CASRMKPPGQGIYEQYF

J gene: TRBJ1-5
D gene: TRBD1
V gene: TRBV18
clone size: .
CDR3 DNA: TGTGCCAGCTCACCGGGACAGGGGGTCAATCAGCCCCAGCATTTT
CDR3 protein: CASSPGQGVNQPQHF

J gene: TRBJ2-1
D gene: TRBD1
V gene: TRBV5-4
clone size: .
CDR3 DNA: TGTGCCAGCAGCACCGGACAGGACAATGAGCAGTTCTTC
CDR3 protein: CASSTGQDNEQFF

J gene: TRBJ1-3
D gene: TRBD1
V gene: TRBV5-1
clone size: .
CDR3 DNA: TGCGCCAGCAGCTTGGAGGGGGCGGCGAGCACCATATATTTT
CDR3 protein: CASSLEGAASTIYF

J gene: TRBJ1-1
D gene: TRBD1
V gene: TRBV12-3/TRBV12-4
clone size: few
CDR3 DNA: TGTGCCAGCAGCCAGGGACAGGGTCTTTGGGGTGACACTGAAGCTTTCTTT
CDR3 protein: CASSQGQGLWGDTEAFF

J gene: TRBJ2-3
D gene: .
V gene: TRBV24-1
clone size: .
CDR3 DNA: TGTGCCACCAGTGATTTGCCTGGAGATACGCAGTATTTT
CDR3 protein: CATSDLPGDTQYF

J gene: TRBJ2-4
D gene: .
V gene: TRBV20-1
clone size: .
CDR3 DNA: TGCAGTGCGCCGGGACTAGCCAAAAACATTCAGTACTTC
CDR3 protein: CSAPGLAKNIQYF

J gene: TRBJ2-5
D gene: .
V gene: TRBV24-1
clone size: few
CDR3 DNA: TGTGCCACCAGCAGGGAAGAGACCCAGTACTTC
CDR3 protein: CATSREETQYF

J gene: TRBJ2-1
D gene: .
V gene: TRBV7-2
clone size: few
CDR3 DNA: TGTGCCAGCAGCTTCCTAGGCCCCAGCGGGCTGGAGCAGTTCTTC
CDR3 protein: CASSFLGPSGLEQFF

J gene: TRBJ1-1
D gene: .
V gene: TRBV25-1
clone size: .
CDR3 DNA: TGTGCCAGCAGTGAACCATCGTTGGGTTTCACTGAAGCTTTCTTT
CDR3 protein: CASSEPSLGFTEAFF

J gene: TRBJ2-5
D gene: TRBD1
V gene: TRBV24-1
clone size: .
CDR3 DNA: TGTGCCACCAGTGATTTGGGCAGGGGGCGGGTGGAGACCCAGTACTTC
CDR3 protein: CATSDLGRGRVETQYF

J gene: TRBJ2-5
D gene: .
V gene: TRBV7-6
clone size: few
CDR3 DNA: TGTGCCAGCAGCTTCGGGCATACACAACAAGAGACCCAGTACTTC
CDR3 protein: CASSFGHTQQETQYF

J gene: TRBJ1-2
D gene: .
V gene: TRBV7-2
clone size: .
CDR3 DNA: TGTGCCAGCAGCTTAGAAGTATCCTATGGCTACACCTTC
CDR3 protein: CASSLEVSYGYTF

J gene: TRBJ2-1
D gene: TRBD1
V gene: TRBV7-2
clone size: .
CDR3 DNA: TGTGCCAGCAGCCAAGACAGGGGGTGGGGCAATGAGCAGTTCTTC
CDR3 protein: CASSQDRGWGNEQFF

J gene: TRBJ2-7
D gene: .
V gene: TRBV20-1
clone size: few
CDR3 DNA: TGCAGTGCCCCCGCGGGCCGTACCTACGAGCAGTACTTC
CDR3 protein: CSAPAGRTYEQYF

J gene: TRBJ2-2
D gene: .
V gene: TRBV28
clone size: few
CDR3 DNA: TGTGCCAGCGAGGACAAGACGAACACCGGGGAGCTGTTTTTT
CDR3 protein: CASEDKTNTGELFF

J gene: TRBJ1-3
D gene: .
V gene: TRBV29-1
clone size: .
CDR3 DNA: TGCAGCGTTGACGCTGGAAACACCATATATTTT
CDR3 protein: CSVDAGNTIYF

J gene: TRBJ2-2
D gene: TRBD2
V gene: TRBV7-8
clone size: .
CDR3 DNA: TGTGCCAGCAGCTTCGGACTAGCGGTAGTGCGCGGGGAGCTGTTTTTT
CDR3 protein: CASSFGLAVVRGELFF

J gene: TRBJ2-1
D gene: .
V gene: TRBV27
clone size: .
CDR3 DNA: TGTGCCAGCAGTCTCACAGAGACGATTATCGATGAGCAGTTCTTC
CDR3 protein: CASSLTETIIDEQFF

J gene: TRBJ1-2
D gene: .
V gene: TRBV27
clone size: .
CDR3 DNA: TGTGCCAGCAGTTTATCGGGGTCCTATTATGGCTACACCTTC
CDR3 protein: CASSLSGSYYGYTF

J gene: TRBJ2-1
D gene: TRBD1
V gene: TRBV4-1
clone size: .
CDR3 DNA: TGCGCCAGCAGCCAAGGGGGGACAGGGTTTTTGAATGAGCAGTTCTTC
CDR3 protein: CASSQGGTGFLNEQFF

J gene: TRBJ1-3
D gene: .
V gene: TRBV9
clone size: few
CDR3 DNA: TGTGCCAGCAGCCAGGTTACTGGAAACACCATATATTTT
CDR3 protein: CASSQVTGNTIYF

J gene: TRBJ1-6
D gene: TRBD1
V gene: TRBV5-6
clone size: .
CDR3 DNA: TGTGCCAGCAGTCCAGGGGGTTCACCCCTCCACTTT
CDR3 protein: CASSPGGSPLHF

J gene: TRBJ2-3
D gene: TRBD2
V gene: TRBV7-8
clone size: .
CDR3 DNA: TGTGCCAGCAGCTCTCCGGGACTAGCGGGAGAGACAGATACGCAGTATTTT
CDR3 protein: CASSSPGLAGETDTQYF

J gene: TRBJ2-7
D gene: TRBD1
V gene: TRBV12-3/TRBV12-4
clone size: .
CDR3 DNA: TGTGCCAGCAGTGGGGACAGGGTTGACGAGCAGTACTTC
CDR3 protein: CASSGDRVDEQYF

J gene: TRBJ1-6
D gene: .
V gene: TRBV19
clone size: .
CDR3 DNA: TGTGCCAGTACAGGTAGAGGTTCACCCCTCCACTTT
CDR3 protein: CASTGRGSPLHF

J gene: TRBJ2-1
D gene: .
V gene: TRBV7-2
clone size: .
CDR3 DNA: TGTGCCAGCAGCTTAGCGCTTGGGCTCCGGTACAATGAGCAGTTCTTC
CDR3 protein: CASSLALGLRYNEQFF

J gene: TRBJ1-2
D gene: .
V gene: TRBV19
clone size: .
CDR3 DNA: TGTGCCAGTAGTGAAGGCAGGGGTGGCTACACCTTC
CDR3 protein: CASSEGRGGYTF

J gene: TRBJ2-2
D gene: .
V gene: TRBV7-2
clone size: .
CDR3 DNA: TGTGCCAGCAGGCGGGGCGAAAACACCGGGGAGCTGTTTTTT
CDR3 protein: CASRRGENTGELFF

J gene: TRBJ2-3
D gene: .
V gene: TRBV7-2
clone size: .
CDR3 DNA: TGTGCCAGCAGCCGACGACCAGGGCGGGCGACAGATACGCAGTATTTT
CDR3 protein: CASSRRPGRATDTQYF

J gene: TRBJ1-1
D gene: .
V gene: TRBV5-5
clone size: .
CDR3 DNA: TGTGCCAGCAGCCTAGAAGACACCCGGATAATGAACACTGAAGCTTTCTTT
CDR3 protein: CASSLEDTRIMNTEAFF

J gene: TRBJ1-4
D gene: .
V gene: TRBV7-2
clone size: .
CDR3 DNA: TGTGCCAGCAGCTTAACGGGGGACGTTAATGAAAAACTGTTTTTT
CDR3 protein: CASSLTGDVNEKLFF

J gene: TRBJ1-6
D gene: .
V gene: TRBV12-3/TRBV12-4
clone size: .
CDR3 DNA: TGTGCCAGCAGTCCCCGTTATTCACCCCTCCACTTT
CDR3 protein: CASSPRYSPLHF

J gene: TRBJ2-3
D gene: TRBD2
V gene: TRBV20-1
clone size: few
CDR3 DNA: TGCAGTGCTAGTGAGCGGGGAACGCAGTATTTT
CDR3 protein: CSASERGTQYF

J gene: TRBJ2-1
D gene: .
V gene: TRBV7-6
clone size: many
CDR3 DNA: TGTGCCAGCAGCTTTTTTCAGGATTCATCCTACAATGAGCAGTTCTTC
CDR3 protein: CASSFFQDSSYNEQFF

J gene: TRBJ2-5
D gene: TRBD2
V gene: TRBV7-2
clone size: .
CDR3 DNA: TGTGCCAGCAGCTTAGCGGGCGGGAGAGGAGAGACCCAGTACTTC
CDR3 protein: CASSLAGGRGETQYF

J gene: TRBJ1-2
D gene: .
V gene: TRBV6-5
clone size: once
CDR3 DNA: TGTGCCAGCAACACGGACGGAGGGACGGTCTATGGCTACACCTTC
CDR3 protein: CASNTDGGTVYGYTF

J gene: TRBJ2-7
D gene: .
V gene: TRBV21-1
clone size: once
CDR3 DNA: TGTGCCAGCAGCAAGGAAAAGACTCCTTCCTACGAGCAGTACTTC
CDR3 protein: CASSKEKTPSYEQYF

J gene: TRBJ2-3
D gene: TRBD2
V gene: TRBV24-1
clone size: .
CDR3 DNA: TGTGCCACCAGAGCGGGAGATTGGGATACGCAGTATTTT
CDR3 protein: CATRAGDWDTQYF

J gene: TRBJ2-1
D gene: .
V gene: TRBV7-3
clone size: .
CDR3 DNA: TGTGCCAGCAGCCAGGACAACTACAATGAGCAGTTCTTC
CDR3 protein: CASSQDNYNEQFF

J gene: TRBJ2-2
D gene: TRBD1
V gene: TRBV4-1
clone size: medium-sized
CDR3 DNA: TGCGCCAGCACCCACGACAGGGGGCCCGGGGAGCTGTTTTTT
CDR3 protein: CASTHDRGPGELFF

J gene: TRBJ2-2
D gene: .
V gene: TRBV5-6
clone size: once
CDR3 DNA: TGTGCCAGCAGCTTGGTAAATTCCGGGGAGCTGTTTTTT
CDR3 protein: CASSLVNSGELFF